This entry lists 19 T cell receptor beta chains sequenced from one sample in a study of T cells in localized non-small cell lung cancer. Sequencing used immunoSEQ multiplex PCR; TCRdb keeps in-frame clones, though not all of them. This sample has roughly 61,000 clones; about four fifths occur once, and the top ten carry roughly 4.8%. The material was PBMCs, obtained before any cancer treatment. Source of these receptors: a man between 40 and 75 years old with stage II lung adenocarcinoma.

This clone is labeled medium-sized. The gene calls are TRBV27 and TRBJ2-6, with 13 bases that match TRBD2. After removal of 5 bases from V and 0 bases from J, the junction contained 7 bases not matched to a gene. Per germline, CDR1 MNHEY and CDR2 SMNVEV (reference sequence). The length of the CDR3 is 19 residues. The CDR3, as DNA: TGTGCCAGCAGTGGGATAGGACTAGCGGGAGACTCTGGGGCCAACGTCCTGACTTTC. It codes for CASSGIGLAGDSGANVLTF.

The V call is TRBV7-2, the J call TRBJ2-3; D is uncertain. The CDR3 covers 12 residues. V was trimmed by 7 bases and J by 2 bases, leaving 7 bases between them. CDR1 SGHTA and CDR2 FQGNSA come from the germline V gene. CDR3 sequence (DNA): TGTGCCAGCACCCTTTCCACAGATACGCAGTATTTT. The encoded protein is CASTLSTDTQYF.

The gene calls are TRBV19 and TRBJ1-5; TRBD1 might be the D (6 bases). Trimming left V 7 bases short and J 4 bases short, with 14 bases between. CDR1 is LNHDA, CDR2 SQIVND, per germline (reference sequence). CDR3 length: 14 amino acids. In DNA form, the CDR3 reads TGTGCCAGTAACGTGGGGGGCTATAATCAGCCCCAGCATTTT. Protein sequence: CASNVGGYNQPQHF.

The rearrangement uses TRBV27 and TRBJ2-3; 9 bases are shared with TRBD2. Germline CDR1 is MNHEY and CDR2 is SMNVEV (reference sequence). V lost 2 bases and J lost 5; bases outside the gene matches: 8. There are 16 residues in the CDR3. CDR3 nucleotide sequence: TGTGCCAGCAGTTTACGTCGCGGGAGGGCCAGAGATACGCAGTATTTT. Protein sequence: CASSLRRGRARDTQYF.

Written as DNA, the CDR3 is TGCGCCAGCAGCCAATTTATCACCGGGACAGGGGGCGGCCTGGAAGCAGATACGCAGTATTTT. Its protein product is CASSQFITGTGGGLEADTQYF. This chain joins TRBV4-3 and TRBJ2-3; 12 bases are a match to TRBD1. This CDR3 region has 21 residues. Germline V CDR1 and CDR2: LGHNA, YSLEER. V dropped 2 bases and J dropped 4; count of bases not matched to a gene: 19.

V gene TRBV19 combines with J gene TRBJ1-5; D is possibly TRBD1 (6 bases). The CDR3 is 14 amino acids. The ends were cut back, 5 bases at V and 1 base at J, with 9 bases in the middle. Germline CDR1 is LNHDA and CDR2 is SQIVND (reference sequence). The CDR3 bases are TGTGCCAGTAGTGAACAGGGCAGCAATCAGCCCCAGCATTTT. Translated, it gives CASSEQGSNQPQHF.

This clone was detected only a few times. The V gene is TRBV4-1, the J gene TRBJ1-2; the match to TRBD1 covers 9 bases. This CDR3 region has 17 residues. V shed 4 bases, J shed 4 bases, and the junction held 13 bases outside the gene matches. Germline V gene sequence: CDR1 MGHRA, CDR2 YSYEKL. CDR3 bases: TGCGCCAGCAGCCCAATGGGACAGGGAACCATTTCCTATGGCTACACCTTC. This translates into CASSPMGQGTISYGYTF.

The rearrangement joins TRBV5-6 to TRBJ2-7; D gene ambiguous. The germline CDR1 and CDR2 sequences are SGHDT and YYEEEE. The CDR3 extends over 14 amino acids. Trimming left V 4 bases short and J 0 bases short, with 11 bases between. The CDR3 region has the DNA TGTGCCAGCAGCGGCGACTGGAGCTCCTACGAGCAGTACTTC. It specifies CASSGDWSSYEQYF.

The V and J genes are TRBV7-3 and TRBJ1-1, with D perhaps TRBD1 (6 bases). Germline CDR1 SGHTA, CDR2 FQGTGA. V was trimmed by 2 bases and J by 1 base, leaving 8 bases between them. The CDR3 is 14 residues long. The CDR3 nucleotides are TGTGCCAGCAGCTTACTAGGGGGGAACACTGAAGCTTTCTTT. Residues: CASSLLGGNTEAFF.

This chain's CDR3 is CASSPQVSYNEQFF. CDR3 in DNA: TGTGCCAGCTCACCCCAGGTCTCCTACAATGAGCAGTTCTTC. V usage is TRBV18 and J usage is TRBJ2-1; no clear D gene. The V gene's germline CDR1 is KGHSH and CDR2 LQKENI. The CDR3 is 14 amino acids. V dropped 3 bases and J dropped 0 bases, with 6 bases sitting between them.

This chain links TRBV5-1 with TRBJ2-3, with D possibly being TRBD1 (5 bases). V gave up 0 bases and J gave up 3 bases, with 8 bases separating them. The CDR3 consists of 14 residues. Germline V gene lookup returns CDR1 SGHRS and CDR2 YFSETQ. This CDR3 reads CASSLDRSTDTQYF. The CDR3 DNA is TGCGCCAGCAGCTTGGACAGGAGTACAGATACGCAGTATTTT. Supplemented by reference TRBV5-1 and TRBJ2-3, the full variable domain reads KAGVTQTPRYLIKTRGQQVTLSCSPISGHRSVSWYQQTPGQGLQFLFEYFSETQRNKGNFPGRFSGRQFSNSRSEMNVSTLELGDSALYLCASSLDRSTDTQYFGPGTRLTVL.

This clone was observed a handful of times. In DNA form, the CDR3 reads TGTGCCAGCAGCTCGGGGGGGGCAGGAAACATTCAGTACTTC. Its protein is CASSSGGAGNIQYF. The chain links TRBV6-4 to TRBJ2-4; 8 nucleotides align to TRBD2. With V trimmed by 6 bases and J by 6 bases, 7 bases remained unmatched. This CDR3 is built from 14 residues. CDR1 MRHNA and CDR2 SNTAGT come from the germline V gene.

V is TRBV18 and J is TRBJ1-2, with TRBD1 matching 8 bases. V was clipped by 2 bases and J by 4 bases; unmatched bases: 6. The germline CDR1 and CDR2 sequences are KGHSH and LQKENI. The CDR3 consists of 15 residues. This CDR3 is CASSPGGQDTYGYTF. CDR3 nucleotides: TGTGCCAGCTCACCAGGGGGACAGGACACCTATGGCTACACCTTC.

The chain links TRBV2 to TRBJ1-1; the D gene is possibly TRBD1 (6 bases). CDR1 and CDR2 from the germline V gene are SNHLY and FYNNEI. This CDR3 comprises 15 residues. Trimming pared 7 bases from V and 4 bases from J, leaving 19 bases between. The CDR3 here is CASKRGTVWSTEAFF. In DNA, the CDR3 is TGTGCCAGCAAGAGGGGGACGGTTTGGAGCACTGAAGCTTTCTTT.

Turning to this clone: Distinct nucleotide sequences in the sample also encode this CDR3. The V call is TRBV5-1, the J call TRBJ2-1, with a possible D match to TRBD1 (5 bases). Trimming cost V 0 bases and J 0 bases, with 10 bases left between them. Germline V CDR1 and CDR2: SGHRS, YFSETQ. This CDR3 is 16 amino acids long. DNA for the CDR3: TGCGCCAGCAGCTTGGGGGGCGGAAGCTCCTACAATGAGCAGTTCTTC. As protein: CASSLGGGSSYNEQFF.

The V gene is TRBV19, the J gene TRBJ2-1, with D unclear. CDR1 is LNHDA and CDR2 is SQIVND in the germline V gene (reference sequence). The CDR3 covers 19 residues. The ends were cut back, 0 bases at V and 0 bases at J, with 18 bases in the middle. DNA of the CDR3: TGTGCCAGTAGTATAGAAGGGCCCCCCGGACCGGTCTCCTACAATGAGCAGTTCTTC. It codes for CASSIEGPPGPVSYNEQFF.

CDR3 loop: CASSSTGPAYGYTF. The DNA of the CDR3 is TGTGCCAGCTCCTCTACAGGGCCTGCCTATGGCTACACCTTC. The chain recombines TRBV18 with TRBJ1-2; the D gene is possibly TRBD1 (6 bases). Trimming stripped 6 bases from V and 4 bases from J, with 15 bases between. The CDR3 is 14 residues long. CDR1 and CDR2 from the germline V gene are KGHSH and LQKENI.

This clone was found a few times. The CDR3 loop is CASSLGPAGGYEQYF. The CDR3 coding sequence is TGTGCCAGCAGCTTAGGTCCAGCGGGAGGCTACGAGCAGTACTTC. This chain joins TRBV7-8 and TRBJ2-7; 9 positions match TRBD2. Germline V lookup: CDR1 SGHVS, CDR2 FQNEAQ. After removal of 1 base from V and 3 bases from J, the junction contained 4 bases not matched to a gene. The CDR3 covers 15 residues. Supplemented by reference TRBV7-8 and TRBJ2-7, the full variable domain reads GAGVSQSPRYKVAKRGQDVALRCDPISGHVSLFWYQQALGQGPEFLTYFQNEAQLDKSGLPSDRFFAERPEGSVSTLKIQRTQQEDSAVYLCASSLGPAGGYEQYFGPGTRLTVT.

The chain has TRBV5-1 and TRBJ1-1; TRBD1 might be the D (5 bases). Between the trimmed V and J ends, which lost 4 bases and 6 bases, there was a span of 19 bases. The CDR3 runs 15 residues. CDR1 and CDR2 from the germline V gene are SGHRS and YFSETQ. The CDR3 here is CASSPFDRDSPEAFF. The CDR3 bases are TGCGCCAGCAGCCCCTTCGACCGGGACTCACCTGAAGCTTTCTTT.